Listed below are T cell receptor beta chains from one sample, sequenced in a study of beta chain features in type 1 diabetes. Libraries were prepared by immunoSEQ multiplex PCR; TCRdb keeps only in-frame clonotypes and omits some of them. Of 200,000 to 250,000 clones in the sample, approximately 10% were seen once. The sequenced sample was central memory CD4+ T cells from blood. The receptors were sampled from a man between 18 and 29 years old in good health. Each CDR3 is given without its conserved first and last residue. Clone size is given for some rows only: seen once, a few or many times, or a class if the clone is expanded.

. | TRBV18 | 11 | ASSPDANYGYT
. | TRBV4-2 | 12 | ASSLVGANYGYT
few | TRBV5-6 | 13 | ASSLPSGSNNEQF
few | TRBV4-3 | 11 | ASSHPGLGEQF
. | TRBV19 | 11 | ASSPTGTMMQF
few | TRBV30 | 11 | AWSRGVDTEAF
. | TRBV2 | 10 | ASSEARNTQY
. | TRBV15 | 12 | ATRAGGGNEKLF
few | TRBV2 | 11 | ASRLRLSDTQY
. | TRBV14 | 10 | ASSPQLKGLT
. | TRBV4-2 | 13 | ASSQAGYGANVLT
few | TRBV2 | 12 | ASRADRASQTQY
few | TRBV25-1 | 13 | ASSDPRGSSDTQY
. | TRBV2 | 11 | ATEAGASYEQY
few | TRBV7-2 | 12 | ASSLSLGNEKLF
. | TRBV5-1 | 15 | ASSRASGHPLYNEQF
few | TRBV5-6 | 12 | ASSATGDSYEQY